The TCR beta chain under discussion was sequenced for a study of CD8+CD57+ T cells in acquired aplastic anemia. Whole-study context: DNA from sorted CD4+ and CD8+ cells averaged roughly 3.4 ug.

It was genomic DNA that served as the template for profiling TCR beta VDJ and CDR3. Each CDR3 protein is one row after TCRdb ran MiXCR on the reads. The repertoire holds more than 40,000 distinct CDR3 sequences, approximately 78% seen once, with about a third in the top ten. The CDR3 is made up of 15 amino acids. Trimming left V 3 bases short and J 2 bases short, with 14 bases between. Looked up from germline, CDR1 is SGDLS and CDR2 is YYNGEE. The clonotype was recovered from a human donor in good health, serving as a control. The sequencing input was sorted CD4+, CD8+, or CD8+CD57+ T cells (not recorded which) from PBMCs. V usage is TRBV9 and J usage is TRBJ1-2; D might be TRBD1 (6 bases). This CDR3 reads CASSADLDRNYGYTF. CDR3 nucleotides: TGTGCCAGCAGCGCCGACCTGGACAGAAACTATGGCTACACCTTC.